This is a list of T cell receptor beta chains from one sample in a study of CD8 T cells in ankylosing spondylitis. TCRdb re-called the 5' RACE reads through MiXCR, storing one row per CDR3 protein. Among around 770,000 distinct CDR3 sequences, approximately 10% were seen once, and the ten largest hold 0.51%. The sample consisted of blood, either unsorted or a sorted T cell fraction (not recorded which). These receptors were obtained from a male donor with ankylosing spondylitis. Each CDR3 is given with its conserved first and last residue. The order of the fields is clone size, D gene, CDR3 length, V gene, J gene, CDR3 protein, CDR3 DNA. D genes are given only for firm matches. Where a row states a size, it is once, few, many or the class of an expanded clone; other rows omit it.

>-|-|14|TRBV14|TRBJ2-1
CASSRAGAYNEQFF
TGTGCCAGCAGCCGGGCAGGGGCCTACAATGAGCAGTTCTTC
>once|-|13|TRBV28|TRBJ1-2
CASSLFGRYGYTF
TGTGCCAGCAGTTTATTTGGACGCTATGGCTACACCTTC
>-|TRBD2|16|TRBV5-1|TRBJ2-2
CASSLAATGGTGELFF
TGCGCCAGCAGCTTGGCCGCCACGGGGGGCACCGGGGAGCTGTTTTTT
>many|-|13|TRBV29-1|TRBJ1-4
CSGWTANNEKLFF
TGCAGCGGATGGACAGCGAATAATGAAAAACTGTTTTTT
>few|-|15|TRBV4-3|TRBJ1-6
CASSQGGPGSSPLHF
TGCGCCAGCAGCCAAGGGGGTCCAGGGAGTTCACCCCTCCACTTT
>few|-|14|TRBV4-1|TRBJ1-2
CASSQPTQNHGYTF
TGCGCCAGCAGCCAACCTACACAGAACCATGGCTACACCTTC
>many|-|14|TRBV5-1|TRBJ1-1
CASSLVRMNTEAFF
TGCGCCAGCAGCTTGGTACGGATGAACACTGAAGCTTTCTTT
>-|-|15|TRBV18|TRBJ2-7
CASSTLAGSSYEQYF
TGTGCCAGCTCGACTCTCGCGGGGAGCTCCTACGAGCAGTACTTC
>-|TRBD2|16|TRBV18|TRBJ2-1
CASSPPGLAGANEQFF
TGTGCCAGCTCACCACCGGGACTAGCGGGAGCCAATGAGCAGTTCTTC
>-|-|15|TRBV9|TRBJ1-2
CASSAASGKDYGYTF
TGTGCCAGCAGCGCTGCTTCGGGTAAAGACTATGGCTACACCTTC
>many|-|13|TRBV25-1|TRBJ1-1
CASTPTGNTEAFF
TGTGCCAGCACCCCGACAGGGAACACTGAAGCTTTCTTT
>few|-|14|TRBV12-3/TRBV12-4|TRBJ1-3
CASSFGGYGNTIYF
TGTGCCAGCAGTTTTGGGGGCTATGGAAACACCATATATTTT
>many|-|14|TRBV7-2|TRBJ2-1
CASGGSGGYNEQFF
TGTGCCAGCGGGGGGAGTGGCGGATACAATGAGCAGTTCTTC
>many|-|14|TRBV7-6|TRBJ1-4
CASGSLGAGEKLFF
TGTGCCAGCGGGTCTCTCGGGGCGGGTGAAAAACTGTTTTTT
>-|-|12|TRBV7-2|TRBJ2-7
CASGGTPYEQYF
TGTGCCAGCGGGGGGACCCCCTACGAGCAGTACTTC
>-|-|16|TRBV11-1|TRBJ2-2
CASSPRGGRGTGELFF
TGTGCCAGCAGCCCAAGAGGCGGCCGGGGCACCGGGGAGCTGTTTTTT
>-|TRBD2|17|TRBV7-2|TRBJ2-2
CASSLRAGTSVTGELFF
TGTGCCAGCAGCTTACGCGCCGGGACTAGCGTCACCGGGGAGCTGTTTTTT
>few|TRBD2|13|TRBV9|TRBJ2-3
CASSRLASDTQYF
TGTGCCAGCAGCCGACTAGCGTCAGATACGCAGTATTTT
>few|TRBD1|16|TRBV6-5|TRBJ1-6
CASSFPLGQLLSPLHF
TGTGCCAGCAGTTTCCCTCTGGGACAGTTACTTTCACCCCTCCACTTT
>few|-|13|TRBV7-2|TRBJ2-1
CASNNPQDSEQFF
TGTGCCAGCAACAACCCTCAGGATTCTGAGCAGTTCTTC
>few|TRBD1|15|TRBV10-2|TRBJ1-1
CASRNQGGVTPEAFF
TGCGCCAGCAGGAACCAGGGGGGCGTGACGCCTGAAGCTTTCTTT
>-|-|15|TRBV28|TRBJ1-1
CASTSQRGSNTEAFF
TGTGCCAGCACCTCCCAGAGGGGATCGAACACTGAAGCTTTCTTT
>-|-|15|TRBV15|TRBJ2-5
CATSIRGGSQETQYF
TGTGCCACCAGCATAAGGGGGGGGAGCCAAGAGACCCAGTACTTC
>many|-|16|TRBV7-9|TRBJ1-5
CASSLAVGVSNQPQHF
TGTGCCAGCAGCTTAGCGGTGGGGGTAAGCAATCAGCCCCAGCATTTT
>-|TRBD1|16|TRBV4-3|TRBJ1-1
CASSQAGTGIGTEAFF
TGCGCCAGCAGCCAGGCCGGGACAGGGATTGGCACTGAAGCTTTCTTT
>many|TRBD1|15|TRBV4-3|TRBJ1-1
CASSQVYRGGTEAFF
TGCGCCAGCAGCCAAGTGTACAGGGGAGGCACTGAAGCTTTCTTT
>-|TRBD2|16|TRBV11-1|TRBJ2-1
CASSARTSGVYNEQFF
TGTGCCAGCAGCGCCCGGACTAGCGGGGTATACAATGAGCAGTTCTTC
>few|-|14|TRBV9|TRBJ2-7
CASSPRSSAYEQYF
TGTGCCAGCAGCCCCCGTTCTAGCGCCTACGAGCAGTACTTC
>-|-|13|TRBV10-1|TRBJ2-2
CASGGTGVGELFF
TGCGCCAGCGGAGGGACGGGGGTCGGGGAGCTGTTTTTT
>few|-|14|TRBV27|TRBJ1-1
CASSKQGLSTEAFF
TGTGCCAGCAGTAAGCAGGGCTTGAGCACTGAAGCTTTCTTT
>-|-|12|TRBV15|TRBJ1-1
CATSPAATEAFF
TGTGCCACCAGCCCTGCAGCGACTGAAGCTTTCTTT
>-|-|15|TRBV20-1|TRBJ1-1
CSAVSRWDGYTEAFF
TGCAGTGCGGTCTCCCGTTGGGATGGGTACACTGAAGCTTTCTTT
>few|-|15|TRBV6-1|TRBJ1-3
CASAGRTYSGNTIYF
TGTGCCAGCGCTGGCAGGACTTACTCTGGAAACACCATATATTTT
>many|-|14|TRBV12-3/TRBV12-4|TRBJ1-1
CASSLAQQNTEAFF
TGTGCCAGCAGTTTAGCTCAACAGAACACTGAAGCTTTCTTT
>many|-|13|TRBV20-1|TRBJ1-5
CSASSGGNQPQHF
TGCAGTGCTAGTAGCGGTGGCAATCAGCCCCAGCATTTT
>few|TRBD2|15|TRBV7-9|TRBJ2-1
CASSLGQGGLNEQFF
TGTGCCAGCAGCTTAGGCCAGGGAGGGCTCAATGAGCAGTTCTTC
>-|-|14|TRBV2|TRBJ1-1
CASSVARTNTEAFF
TGTGCCAGCAGTGTGGCCAGGACGAACACTGAAGCTTTCTTT
>-|TRBD2|17|TRBV4-2|TRBJ2-3
CASSHLGLAHFTDTQYF
TGTGCCAGCAGCCATCTAGGACTAGCGCACTTCACAGATACGCAGTATTTT
>many|-|13|TRBV6-5|TRBJ1-2
CASSYSRGLGYTF
TGTGCCAGCAGTTACTCCCGGGGGTTAGGCTACACCTTC
>-|-|15|TRBV5-5|TRBJ2-7
CASSQEGMSSYEQYF
TGTGCCAGCAGCCAGGAAGGGATGAGCTCCTACGAGCAGTACTTC
>few|-|14|TRBV5-5|TRBJ1-2
CASSLTASLEGYTF
TGTGCCAGCAGCTTGACAGCCTCCTTAGAGGGCTACACCTTC
>many|-|13|TRBV5-1|TRBJ2-2
CASSQVNTGELFF
TGCGCCAGCAGCCAGGTGAACACCGGGGAGCTGTTTTTT
>-|-|13|TRBV9|TRBJ1-1
CASSVDPSSQAFF
TGTGCCAGCAGCGTGGACCCCTCAAGTCAAGCTTTCTTT
>few|-|15|TRBV20-1|TRBJ1-6
CSARDRTGYNSPLHF
TGCAGTGCTAGAGATAGAACAGGTTATAATTCACCCCTCCACTTT
>-|TRBD1|15|TRBV11-1|TRBJ2-3
CASSLWDRVTDTQYF
TGTGCCAGCAGCCTCTGGGACAGGGTGACAGATACGCAGTATTTT
>-|-|15|TRBV11-2|TRBJ2-3
CASSPFPVSTDTQYF
TGTGCCAGCAGCCCGTTTCCGGTTAGCACAGATACGCAGTATTTT
>many|TRBD1|14|TRBV5-1|TRBJ1-2
CASSFAGGAESYTF
TGCGCCAGCAGCTTCGCAGGGGGCGCGGAAAGCTACACCTTC